This TCR beta chain was sequenced for a study of identical twins. General study points: Beta out-of-frame sequences showed weaker excess sharing between twins.

TCRdb re-called the 5' RACE reads through MiXCR, storing one row per CDR3 protein. In the table there are about 250,000 distinct CDR3 sequences, around 8% of which are singletons. CDR3 length equals 14 residues. Germline CDR1 LGHNA, CDR2 YNFKEQ. With 2 bases clipped from V and 4 bases from J, the junction kept 2 bases outside the gene matches. This clonotype was detected only a few times. Its cognate antigen is unknown. These data were also filed under a second study, of yellow fever vaccine responses in identical twins.

This chain links TRBV4-2 with TRBJ2-3, with TRBD2 matching 8 bases. This clonotype was obtained from a woman between 18 and 29 years old in good health. The sequenced material came from CD8+ T cells sorted from blood. CDR3 amino acids: CASSQTGGPDTQYF. In nucleotides, the CDR3 is TGTGCCAGCAGCCAAACGGGAGGGCCAGATACGCAGTATTTT.